These 10 T cell receptor beta chains came from one sample sequenced in a study of blood T cell repertoires in COVID-19. The data were produced by immunoSEQ multiplex PCR, yet TCRdb's version contains in-frame clones alone and is incomplete. This sample has fewer than 300,000 clones, with 90% found just once. The sample taken for sequencing was PBMCs or T cells enriched from blood (not recorded which). The receptors derive from a woman aged 30 to 39 who had recovered from COVID-19.

V gene TRBV5-6 combines with J gene TRBJ2-2; TRBD2 might be the D (5 bases). The CDR3 contains 15 residues. The V and J ends lost 0 bases and 9 bases respectively, with 15 bases between them. The germline V gene has CDR1 SGHDT and CDR2 YYEEEE. CDR3 amino acids: CASSLAGIRQWELFF. In DNA, the CDR3 is TGTGCCAGCAGCTTGGCCGGGATTCGGCAGTGGGAGCTGTTTTTT.

The table lists this clone with a count of one. The CDR3 loop reads CASTPDERRGLSYNEQFF. The CDR3 nucleotides read TGTGCCAGCACCCCAGACGAGAGGCGGGGCCTCTCCTACAATGAGCAGTTCTTC. The chain recombines TRBV9 with TRBJ2-1, with a weak D call TRBD2 (6 bases). Trimming pared 6 bases from V and 0 bases from J, leaving 22 bases between. The CDR3 length is 18 residues. Germline lookup yields CDR1 SGDLS and CDR2 YYNGEE.

The chain has TRBV28 and TRBJ1-5, with D possibly being TRBD1 (5 bases). Trimming pared 7 bases from V and 6 bases from J, leaving 19 bases between. The germline V gene encodes CDR1 MDHEN and CDR2 SYDVKM. The CDR3 contains 15 residues. Written as DNA, the CDR3 is TGTGCCAGCACCCTGATAGCGGGGCCGGGTCAGCCCCAGCATTTT. The encoded protein is CASTLIAGPGQPQHF.

The chain links TRBV28 to TRBJ1-1, with D uncertain. The V end was cut by 6 bases, the J end by 4 bases, with 18 bases between. The CDR3 spans 15 residues. The germline gives CDR1 MDHEN, CDR2 SYDVKM. For the CDR3, the DNA is TGTGCCAGCAGCCCCCGGGGAGGGTGGACCACTGAAGCTTTCTTT. Protein sequence: CASSPRGGWTTEAFF.

V and J are TRBV24-1 and TRBJ2-3; 7 nucleotides align to TRBD1. The CDR3 covers 13 residues. V shed 8 bases, J shed 1 base, and the junction held 2 bases outside the gene matches. Germline CDR1 and CDR2: KGHDR and SFDVKD. CDR3 DNA sequence: TGTGCCACCATGGACAGGCGCACAGATACGCAGTATTTT. Its protein product is CATMDRRTDTQYF.

The J gene is TRBJ1-5, the V gene TRBV6-5, with D uncertain. The germline V gene has CDR1 MNHEY and CDR2 SVGAGI. V shed 4 bases and J shed 11 bases, with 12 bases lying between them. The CDR3 spans 12 residues. The DNA of the CDR3 is TGTGCCAGCAGTTCATCACTCGGTACCCAGCATTTT. It is translated as CASSSSLGTQHF.

The chain employs TRBV27 and TRBJ1-2; TRBD1 matches 8 bases. Per germline, CDR1 MNHEY and CDR2 SMNVEV (reference sequence). CDR3 length equals 16 residues. Germline trimming cut 4 bases from V and 1 base from J; bases unmatched to any gene: 8. The CDR3 protein is CASSSTLDRVNYGYTF. The CDR3 bases are TGTGCCAGCAGTTCTACCCTGGACAGGGTTAACTATGGCTACACCTTC.

V is TRBV28 and J is TRBJ2-1; 8 bases are a match to TRBD2. The CDR3 is made up of 15 amino acids. In germline, CDR1 is MDHEN, CDR2 SYDVKM. After removal of 6 bases from V and 3 bases from J, the junction contained 7 bases not matched to a gene. CDR3 sequence reads: CASREERELYNEQFF. CDR3 sequence (DNA): TGTGCCAGCAGGGAAGAGCGGGAGCTCTACAATGAGCAGTTCTTC.

This chain links TRBV5-5 with TRBJ1-5; D may be TRBD1 (6 bases). The germline V gene encodes CDR1 SGHKS and CDR2 YYEKEE (reference sequence). The CDR3 has 15 residues. Trimming removed 4 bases from V and 4 bases from J, with 15 bases in between. In DNA, the CDR3 is TGTGCCAGCAGCGCGGACAGCCATAGTAATCAGCCCCAGCATTTT. This translates into CASSADSHSNQPQHF.

V and J are TRBV18 and TRBJ1-2; 10 nucleotides align to TRBD1. This CDR3 has 16 residues. V trimming: 3 bases; J trimming: 5 bases; junction bases outside the gene matches: 9. Looked up from germline, CDR1 is KGHSH and CDR2 is LQKENI. The CDR3 is CASSPLDRGRGYGYTF. The CDR3 DNA sequence: TGTGCCAGCTCACCTCTAGACAGGGGGCGAGGATATGGCTACACCTTC.